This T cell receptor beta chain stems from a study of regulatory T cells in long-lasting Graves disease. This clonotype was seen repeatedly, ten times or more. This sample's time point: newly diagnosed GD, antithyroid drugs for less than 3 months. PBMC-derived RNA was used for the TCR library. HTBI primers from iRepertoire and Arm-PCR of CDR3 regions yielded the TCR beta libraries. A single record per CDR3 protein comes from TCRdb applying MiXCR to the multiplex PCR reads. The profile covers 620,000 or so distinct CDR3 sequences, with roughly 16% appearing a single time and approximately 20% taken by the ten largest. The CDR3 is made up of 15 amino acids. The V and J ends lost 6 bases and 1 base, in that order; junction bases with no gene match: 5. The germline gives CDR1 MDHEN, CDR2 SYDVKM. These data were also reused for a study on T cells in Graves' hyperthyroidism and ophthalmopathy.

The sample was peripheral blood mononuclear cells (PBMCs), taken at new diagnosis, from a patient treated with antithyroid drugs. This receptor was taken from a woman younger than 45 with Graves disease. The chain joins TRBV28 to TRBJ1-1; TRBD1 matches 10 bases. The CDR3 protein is CASSATGGRNTEAFF. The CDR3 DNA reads TGTGCCAGCAGCGCGACAGGGGGCCGGAACACTGAAGCTTTCTTT.